This TCR beta chain was identified during a study of spatial heterogeneity in lung cancer. This clonotype was seen repeatedly, ten times or more. The CDR3 is 13 amino acids. Trimming left V 1 base short and J 0 bases short, with 1 base between. Germline CDR1 reads SSHAT; CDR2 reads FNYEAQ (reference sequence). Regarding time point: sample taken at primary tumor resection. Tumor, nontumor lung or frozen PBMC supplied whole RNA, sequenced without sorting. Via MiXCR, TCRdb re-called the 5' RACE reads, giving one row per CDR3 protein. The sample holds about 26,000 distinct CDR3 sequences, around 13% seen once.

This chain uses TRBV7-7 with TRBJ1-5; no clear D. This clonotype was obtained from a female donor with early-stage non-small cell lung cancer. Sequenced material: PBMCs, taken at surgery. The CDR3 is CASSLDSNQPQHF. In DNA, the CDR3 is TGTGCCAGCAGCTTAGATAGCAATCAGCCCCAGCATTTT.